This T cell receptor (beta chain) originates from a study of blood T cell repertoires in COVID-19 (dated by TCRdb to the early 2020s). General notes on the study: Samples covering the acute and convalescent phases of COVID-19 were provided by collaborators in the United States, Italy and Spain. The material from the prospective study consisted of cDNA or gDNA derived from T cells, B-cell-depleted T cells, or PBMCs. Samples came from the ongoing ImmuneRACE study (first 160 participants) plus 1,254 subjects from 6 global collaborators. The repertoires were made available in a free public database intended to serve as a resource for research on the immune response to SARS-CoV-2. Sample metadata almost always included a de-identified subject ID, COVID-19 status, age in years and sex. The dataset comprised deeply sampled blood TCRbeta repertoires from subjects exposed to, actively infected with, or recovered from COVID-19. Where available, HLA class I and class II types were taken from metadata supplied by the sample provider and were not determined by assay-based typing.

Collaborating institutions collected whole blood in K2EDTA tubes following their own protocols. For TCRbeta analysis, collaborator samples were shipped as frozen whole blood, as isolated PBMCs, or as DNA extracted from either sample type. The immunoSEQ Assay, a bias-controlled multiplex PCR, was used to amplify TCRbeta CDR3 regions from genomic DNA. The study's processing was this. Within the assay, amplification of reference gene primers was used to estimate how many nucleated cells each sample contained. To quantify the absolute abundance of each unique TCRbeta CDR3 rearrangement, sequence reads were collapsed and filtered. Productive Simpson clonality was computed per sample as the square root of Simpson's diversity index over productive rearrangements. What TCRdb holds here is the immuneACCESS table cut down to in-frame rearrangements. Part of the clones is not present; checked against another copy, under half of the missing clones reflect an unresolved V gene, and the others are unexplained. The DNA gave D and trimming, while V, J and clone size come from that table. Here the sample has some 460,000 clones; roughly 89% occur a single time. Roughly 4% of the sample lies in the top ten.

The junction carries 6 bases between V and J, which are trimmed by 6 bases and 1 base respectively. From cysteine to phenylalanine, the CDR3 is 13 amino acids long. Of all the DNA, just the CDR3 is kept, 39 bases in frame from base 1. For this clone: The target of this receptor is not known. Base quality data are lacking; no much larger clone is found one base away.

On the study overall, not on this receptor specifically: The quantity of clinical and demographic metadata differed by source and by participant and was supplied without curation.

Recombination joined TRBV12-3 or TRBV12-4 with TRBJ2-2; no confident D gene assignment can be made. This sequence was found in a woman aged 30 to 39 with acute or convalescent COVID-19. The source material was peripheral blood. Here the CDR3 is given as CASRSVNTGELFF. The sequenced DNA is TGTGCCAGCAGATCAGTGAACACCGGGGAGCTGTTTTTT.